The clone carrying this T cell receptor beta chain has at least ten counts. Its antigen is still unknown. The sample comes from a study of post-analysis software for immune sequencing data. CDR1 MGHRA and CDR2 YSYEKL come from the germline V gene. Between the trimmed V and J ends, which lost 4 bases and 6 bases, there was a span of 20 bases. CDR3 length equals 16 residues. Unique molecular identifiers were present in the TCR beta cDNA libraries. Each CDR3 protein is one row after TCRdb ran MiXCR on the PCR reads. The table shows 150,000 to 200,000 distinct CDR3 sequences, with roughly 31% occurring only once. Notes on the study in general: With TRBV5-6, TRBV5-1 and TRBV20-1 included, about 5 TRBV segments were more frequent in patients than in controls.

The sequenced sample consisted of blood. The V call is TRBV4-1, the J call TRBJ2-3; D might be TRBD1 or TRBD2, each matching 6 bases. This receptor was taken from a girl under 18 with multiple sclerosis. The CDR3 loop is CASSPLIRGPIDTQYF. CDR3 bases: TGCGCCAGCAGCCCACTGATCCGGGGGCCCATCGATACGCAGTATTTT.